These 24 T cell receptor beta chains were all obtained from the same sample, sequenced in a study of blood T cells in healthy people across ages. Primers used in a second PCR of roughly 7 to 12 cycles were a sample-barcoded 5' primer and a J-beta primer mix. TCRdb reprocessed the 5' RACE reads with MiXCR, giving one entry per CDR3 protein. The profile covers about 930,000 distinct CDR3 sequences, with roughly 28% appearing a single time and 10% taken by the ten largest. These records were also assigned to another study, of T cells of mothers and their children.

What was sequenced was blood. The receptors shown here come from a woman aged 40 to 49 in good health.

This clonotype was observed many times. The chain links TRBV12-3 or TRBV12-4 to TRBJ1-1; 7 nucleotides agree with TRBD1. J was trimmed by 7 bases and V by 5 bases; bases with no gene match: 13. The CDR3 spans 15 residues. The CDR3 DNA reads TGTGCCAGCAGTACGGACAGGTCAGGGGAACATGAAGCTTTCTTT. Amino acid sequence: CASSTDRSGEHEAFF.

This clonotype has a count of ten or more. The V call is TRBV3-1, the J call TRBJ1-2; a possible D gene is TRBD1 (5 bases). V gave up 1 base and J gave up 2 bases, with 8 bases separating them. The CDR3 consists of 14 residues. Germline V gene data show CDR1 as LGHDT and CDR2 as YNNKEL (reference sequence). Written as DNA, the CDR3 is TGTGCCAGCAGCCAAGTAGACAGAAACTATGGCTACACCTTC. Translated, it gives CASSQVDRNYGYTF.

This clonotype was detected a few times. The V and J genes are TRBV27 and TRBJ1-1, with 11 bases lining up with TRBD1. The CDR3 runs to 14 residues. The V gene end was trimmed by 5 bases and the J gene end by 4 bases; junction bases not matched to a gene: 3. CDR1 is MNHEY and CDR2 is SMNVEV in the germline V gene (reference sequence). CDR3 loop: CASSIGTGGTEAFF. Here the CDR3 DNA reads TGTGCCAGCAGTATCGGGACAGGGGGCACTGAAGCTTTCTTT.

The CDR3 nucleotides read TGTGCCAGTAGTACCGAAGGACGATCAATGGGCCAGTACTTC. It yields the protein CASSTEGRSMGQYF. This chain connects TRBV19 to TRBJ2-5, with no clear D. The CDR3 runs 14 residues. Trimming left V 4 bases short and J 10 bases short, with 19 bases between. Per the germline V gene, CDR1 is LNHDA and CDR2 is SQIVND (reference sequence).

As to this clonotype: This may be a read error, as it is one base from a much larger clone. The rearrangement links TRBV2 to TRBJ2-3; the D is unclear. The CDR3 extends over 11 amino acids. Germline assignment: CDR1 SNHLY and CDR2 FYNNEI. V dropped 3 bases and J dropped 14 bases, with 12 bases sitting between them. CDR3 coding DNA: TGTGCCAGCAGTGACCAGGACGAGTGGTATTTT. This translates into CASSDQDEWYF.

This clonotype was counted only a few times. Written as DNA, the CDR3 is TGTGCCAGCAGCCTCTACAGGGGGGGCGAGCAGTACTTC. It codes for CASSLYRGGEQYF. The chain recombines TRBV3-1 with TRBJ2-7; weak D call: TRBD1 (8 bases). Germline V gives CDR1 LGHDT, CDR2 YNNKEL (reference sequence). CDR3 length equals 13 residues. The germline V and J ends were trimmed by 4 bases and 6 bases, with 13 bases remaining between them.

This clonotype occurred a few times. In DNA form, the CDR3 reads TGTGCCAGCACCAGGGGGACAGGGGGCAATCAGCCCCAGCATTTT. Protein: CASTRGTGGNQPQHF. The chain combines TRBV2 with TRBJ1-5; 10 bases map to TRBD1. CDR1 SNHLY and CDR2 FYNNEI come from the germline V gene. The ends lost 7 bases at V and 2 bases at J; junction bases unmatched: 5. This CDR3 comprises 15 residues.

On this clonotype: Mismatch with germline at one junction end may stem from a read error. The chain is built from TRBV5-1 and TRBJ2-1; 11 bases agree with TRBD1. This CDR3 is 14 amino acids long. The germline CDR1 and CDR2 sequences are SGHRS and YFSETQ. The CDR3 is CASSKGQGGNGQFF. In nucleotides, the CDR3 is TGCGCCAGCAGCAAGGGACAGGGGGGAAATGGGCAGTTCTTC.

The chain couples TRBV27 to TRBJ2-2; D may be TRBD1 (6 bases). Trimming took off 3 bases at V and 5 bases at J, with 7 bases between the two ends. Per germline, CDR1 MNHEY and CDR2 SMNVEV (reference sequence). The CDR3 sequence is 13 residues long. This CDR3 reads CASSFQGTGELFF. The CDR3 nucleotides read TGTGCCAGCAGTTTCCAGGGGACCGGGGAGCTGTTTTTT.

This clonotype occurred many times. The chain joins TRBV7-9 to TRBJ1-2; the match to TRBD1 covers 7 bases. The CDR3 is made up of 14 amino acids. Germline values: CDR1 SEHNR, CDR2 FQNEAQ (reference sequence). After removal of 6 bases from V and 5 bases from J, the junction contained 9 bases not matched to a gene. The CDR3 DNA reads TGTGCCAGCAGTACGACAGGGAGTGGGTATGGCTACACCTTC. Translated: CASSTTGSGYGYTF.

This clonotype was seen many times. The V gene is TRBV3-1, the J gene TRBJ2-7; weak D call: TRBD2 (6 bases). V shed 1 base and J shed 7 bases, with 11 bases lying between them. CDR3 length: 13 amino acids. The germline CDR1 and CDR2 sequences are LGHDT and YNNKEL (reference sequence). This chain's CDR3 is CASSQGGIGEQYF. For the CDR3, the DNA is TGTGCCAGCAGCCAAGGCGGGATAGGGGAGCAGTACTTC.

To note about this clonotype: This clone may be a read error of a much larger clone one base away. The gene calls are TRBV7-9 and TRBJ2-7; D is possibly TRBD1 (5 bases). This CDR3 region has 11 residues. CDR1 and CDR2 (germline): SEHNR, FQNEAQ (reference sequence). V was pared by 9 bases and J by 5 bases, with 11 bases between. CDR3 region: CASEDINEQYF. The CDR3 region has the DNA TGTGCCAGTGAGGACATCAACGAGCAGTACTTC.

This clonotype was counted many times. The gene calls are TRBV4-2 and TRBJ2-1; 8 nucleotides match TRBD2. J was trimmed by 4 bases and V by 2 bases; bases with no gene match: 1. Per germline, CDR1 LGHNA and CDR2 YNFKEQ. The CDR3 has 14 amino acids. The CDR3 reads CASSQPSGYNEQFF. CDR3 DNA sequence: TGTGCCAGCAGCCAACCTAGCGGGTACAATGAGCAGTTCTTC.

Ten or more counts support this clonotype. V gene TRBV5-1 combines with J gene TRBJ2-1; D gene uncertain. Germline values: CDR1 SGHRS, CDR2 YFSETQ. The ends were cut back, 0 bases at V and 8 bases at J, with 3 bases in the middle. The CDR3 sequence is 11 residues long. The CDR3, as DNA: TGCGCCAGCAGCTTGGTGGATGAGCAGTTCTTC. Protein sequence: CASSLVDEQFF.

V usage is TRBV5-5 and J usage is TRBJ1-2, with a weak D call TRBD1 (6 bases). The V gene's germline CDR1 is SGHKS and CDR2 YYEKEE (reference sequence). This CDR3 spans 15 amino acids. Trimming took 4 bases from V and 0 from J, leaving 13 bases between them. The CDR3 loop is CASSPGGGSNYGYTF. As DNA, the CDR3 is TGTGCCAGCAGCCCGGGAGGGGGTTCTAACTATGGCTACACCTTC.

As to this clonotype: A read error is possible here, since a much larger clone lies one base away. V gene TRBV11-2 combines with J gene TRBJ2-1; D remains ambiguous. Germline CDR1 is SGHAT and CDR2 is FQNNGV. The CDR3 sequence is 11 residues long. CDR3: CASSKTQEQLF. The CDR3 DNA reads TGTGCCAGCAGCAAGACTCAAGAGCAGTTATTC.

The gene calls are TRBV29-1 and TRBJ1-1; no firm D call. V gave up 4 bases and J gave up 3 bases, with 12 bases separating them. The length of the CDR3 is 13 residues. Germline V gives CDR1 SQVTM, CDR2 ANQGSEA. The CDR3 is CSVAKGKDTEAFF. The CDR3 DNA follows: TGCAGCGTTGCAAAGGGTAAGGACACTGAAGCTTTCTTT.

This clonotype came up a few times. V gene TRBV3-1 combines with J gene TRBJ1-1; D not resolved. With 0 bases removed from V and 1 base from J, the gap between germline ends came to 6 bases. This CDR3 comprises 14 residues. Germline V gene sequence: CDR1 LGHDT, CDR2 YNNKEL (reference sequence). The CDR3 here is CASSQEAGNTEAFF. The CDR3, as DNA: TGTGCCAGCAGCCAAGAGGCCGGGAACACTGAAGCTTTCTTT.

The V call is TRBV12-3 or TRBV12-4, the J call TRBJ2-1, with D unclear. Trimming removed 1 base from V and 2 bases from J, with 9 bases in between. This CDR3 region has 15 residues. This CDR3 is CASSLEGSPYNEQFF. CDR3 nucleotide sequence: TGTGCCAGCAGTTTAGAGGGAAGCCCCTACAATGAGCAGTTCTTC.

CDR3 nucleotides: TGCGCCAGCAATGGGGGGGGACAGGGGGCGATTGAGCAGTTCTTC. This codes for CASNGGGQGAIEQFF. The genes are TRBV5-1 and TRBJ2-1; 12 bases fit TRBD1. CDR1 SGHRS and CDR2 YFSETQ come from the germline V gene. The ends lost 6 bases at V and 9 bases at J; junction bases unmatched: 10. This CDR3 is built from 15 residues.

A few counts support this clonotype. Possible read error: a much larger clone is one base away. J is TRBJ2-3 and V is TRBV4-3, with 8 nucleotides matching TRBD2. CDR1 and CDR2 from the germline V gene are LGHNA and YSLEER. This CDR3 region has 15 residues. CDR3 loop: CAGSQARGGPDTQYF. Here the CDR3 DNA reads TGCGCCGGCAGCCAAGCCCGGGGGGGTCCAGATACGCAGTATTTT.

The chain links TRBV11-1 to TRBJ2-5; 14 bases map to TRBD2. The CDR3 runs to 16 residues. CDR1 and CDR2 from the germline V gene are SGHAT and FQDESV (reference sequence). V was pared by 4 bases and J by 4 bases, with 5 bases of the junction left unmatched. The CDR3 sequence: CASSYRTSGGIETQYF. The CDR3 DNA is TGTGCCAGCAGCTACCGGACTAGCGGGGGGATAGAGACCCAGTACTTC.

This clonotype occurred many times. The chain joins TRBV3-1 to TRBJ2-7; D remains ambiguous. V shed 5 bases and J shed 5 bases, with 7 bases lying between them. This CDR3 has 11 residues. CDR1 LGHDT and CDR2 YNNKEL come from the germline V gene (reference sequence). DNA of the CDR3: TGTGCCAGCAGCGGGGTTCACGAGCAGTACTTC. Translating gives CASSGVHEQYF.

This sequence joins TRBV11-2 and TRBJ2-1, with TRBD1 matching over 8 bases. Germline values: CDR1 SGHAT, CDR2 FQNNGV. Trimming cost V 5 bases and J 7 bases; bases outside gene matches: 13. The CDR3 contains 16 residues. The CDR3, as DNA: TGTGCCAGCAGCGCCCCCGGGACAGGCGCGGAAAATGAGCAGTTCTTC. Translated, it gives CASSAPGTGAENEQFF. Supplemented by reference TRBV11-2 and TRBJ2-1, the full variable domain reads EAGVAQSPRYKIIEKRQSVAFWCNPISGHATLYWYQQILGQGPKLLIQFQNNGVVDDSQLPKDRFSAERLKGVDSTLKIQPAKLEDSAVYLCASSAPGTGAENEQFFGPGTRLTVL.